Described below is a single T cell receptor beta chain sequence and its context. This sample was taken from a study of cytomegalovirus exposure and HLA in healthy donors. Primers for the PCR totalled 60 Vbeta and 13 Jbeta. Some clones are missing from TCRdb's copy, which holds only in-frame ones; the method was immunoSEQ multiplex PCR. This sample has around 62,000 clones, with roughly 73% found just once. The trim removed 6 bases at V and 4 bases at J, leaving 11 bases unmatched. CDR1 MNHNS and CDR2 SASEGT come from the germline V gene. This CDR3 is 15 amino acids long. Sample: PBMCs. The TCR comes from a male donor in good health and CMV-seropositive. V gene TRBV6-1 combines with J gene TRBJ1-2, with 7 positions matching TRBD1. The CDR3 nucleotides read TGTGCCAGCAGAAGGGACAGTGGGAAGTTCTATGGCTACACCTTC. This gives the protein CASRRDSGKFYGYTF.